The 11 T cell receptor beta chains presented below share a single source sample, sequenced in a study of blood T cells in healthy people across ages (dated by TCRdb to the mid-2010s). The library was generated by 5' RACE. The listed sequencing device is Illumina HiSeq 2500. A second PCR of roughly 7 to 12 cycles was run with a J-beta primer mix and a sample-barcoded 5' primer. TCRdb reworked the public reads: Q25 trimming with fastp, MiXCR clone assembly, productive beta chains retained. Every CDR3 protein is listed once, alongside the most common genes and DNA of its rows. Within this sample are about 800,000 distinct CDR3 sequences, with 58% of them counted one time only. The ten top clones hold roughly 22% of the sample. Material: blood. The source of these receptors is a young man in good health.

Written as DNA, the CDR3 is TGCGCCAGCAGCTTATGGGACAGAAGTCGCGACGAGCAGTACTTC. It codes for CASSLWDRSRDEQYF. The rearrangement links TRBV5-1 to TRBJ2-7; TRBD1 matches at 7 bases. Unmatched junction bases numbered 10, after V lost 2 bases and J lost 5 bases. CDR3 size: 15 residues. The germline V gene encodes CDR1 SGHRS and CDR2 YFSETQ.

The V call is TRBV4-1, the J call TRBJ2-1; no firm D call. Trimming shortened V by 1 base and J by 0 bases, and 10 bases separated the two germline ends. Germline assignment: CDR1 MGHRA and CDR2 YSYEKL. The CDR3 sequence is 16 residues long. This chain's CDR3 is CASSQVNMISYNEQFF. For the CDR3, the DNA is TGCGCCAGCAGCCAAGTTAACATGATCTCCTACAATGAGCAGTTCTTC.

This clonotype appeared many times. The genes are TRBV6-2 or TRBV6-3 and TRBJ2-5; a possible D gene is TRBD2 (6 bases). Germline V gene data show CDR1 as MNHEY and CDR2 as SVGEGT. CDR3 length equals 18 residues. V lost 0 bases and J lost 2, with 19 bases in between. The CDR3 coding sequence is TGTGCCAGCAGTTACTCGATCTATGGGGGGACGACTCAAGAGACCCAGTACTTC. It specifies CASSYSIYGGTTQETQYF.

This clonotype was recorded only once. The CDR3 is CASLLRESSYNEQFF. The CDR3 bases are TGTGCCAGCCTTCTGCGGGAGAGCTCCTACAATGAGCAGTTCTTC. The rearrangement uses TRBV2 and TRBJ2-1; 7 nucleotides align to TRBD2. This CDR3 comprises 15 residues. The germline V gene encodes CDR1 SNHLY and CDR2 FYNNEI. V lost 8 bases to trimming and J lost 0 bases; unmatched junction nucleotides: 7.

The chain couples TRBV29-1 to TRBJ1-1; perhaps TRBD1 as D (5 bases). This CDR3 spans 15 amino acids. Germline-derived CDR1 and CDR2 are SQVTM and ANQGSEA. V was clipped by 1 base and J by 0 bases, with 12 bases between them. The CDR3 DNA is TGCAGCGTTGAAGTACCCGGGGCTATGAACACTGAAGCTTTCTTT. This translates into CSVEVPGAMNTEAFF.

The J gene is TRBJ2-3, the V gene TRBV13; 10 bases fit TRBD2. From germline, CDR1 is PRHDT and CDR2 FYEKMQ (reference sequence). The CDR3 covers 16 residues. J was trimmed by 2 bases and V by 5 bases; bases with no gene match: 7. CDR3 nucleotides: TGTGCCAGCAGCATTACCCTAGCGGGAGTCACAGATACGCAGTATTTT. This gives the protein CASSITLAGVTDTQYF.

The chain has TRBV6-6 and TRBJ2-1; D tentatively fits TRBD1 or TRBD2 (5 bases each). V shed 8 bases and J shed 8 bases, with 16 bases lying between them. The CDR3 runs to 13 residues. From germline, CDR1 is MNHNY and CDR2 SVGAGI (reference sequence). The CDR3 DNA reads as TGTGCCAGCGACACCCTAGAGGGGCATGAGCAGTTCTTC. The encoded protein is CASDTLEGHEQFF.

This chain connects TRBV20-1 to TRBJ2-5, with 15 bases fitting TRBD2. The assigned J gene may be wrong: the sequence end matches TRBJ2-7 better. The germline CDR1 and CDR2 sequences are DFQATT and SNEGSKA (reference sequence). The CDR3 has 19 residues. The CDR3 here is CSARDARGLAGGFPYEQYF. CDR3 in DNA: TGCAGTGCTAGAGACGCCCGGGGACTAGCGGGAGGTTTCCCCTACGAGCAGTACTTC.

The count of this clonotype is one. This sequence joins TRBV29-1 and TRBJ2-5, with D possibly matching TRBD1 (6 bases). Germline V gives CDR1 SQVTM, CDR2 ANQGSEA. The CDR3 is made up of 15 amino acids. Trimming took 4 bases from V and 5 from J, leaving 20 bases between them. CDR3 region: CSVGSNRDKDETQYF. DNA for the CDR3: TGCAGCGTTGGTAGCAATCGGGACAAAGACGAGACCCAGTACTTC.

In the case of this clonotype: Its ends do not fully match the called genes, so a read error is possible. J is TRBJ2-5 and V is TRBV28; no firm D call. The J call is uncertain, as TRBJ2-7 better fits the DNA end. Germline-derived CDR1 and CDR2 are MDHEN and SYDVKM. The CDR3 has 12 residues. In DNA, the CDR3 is TGTGCCAGCATTTTAATGAACTACGAGCAGTACTTC. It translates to CASILMNYEQYF.

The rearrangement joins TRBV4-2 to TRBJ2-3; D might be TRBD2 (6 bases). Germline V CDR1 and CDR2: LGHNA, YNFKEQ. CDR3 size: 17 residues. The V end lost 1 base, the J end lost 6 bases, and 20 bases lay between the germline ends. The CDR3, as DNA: TGTGCCAGCAGCCAAGCTCCTAGCGTGAGGGTGTCGGATACGCAGTATTTT. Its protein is CASSQAPSVRVSDTQYF.